In its sample, the clone carrying this T cell receptor beta chain was seen a few times. Its antigen is still unknown. This entry belongs to a study of response to subunit inactivated influenza vaccine. Looked up from germline, CDR1 is DFQATT and CDR2 is SNEGSKA (reference sequence). Trimming took 1 base from V and 1 from J, leaving 11 bases between them. The CDR3 covers 15 residues. Study-level points and caveats: A suggestion made by the authors is that each seasonal influenza vaccination recruits few new T cells.

TCRdb reprocessed the RT-PCR reads with MiXCR, giving one entry per CDR3 protein. Seen here are fewer than 700,000 distinct CDR3 sequences, 13% observed once, and the top ten hold about an eighth. The TCR was taken from a man aged 45-65 years who received an inactivated influenza vaccine. The sequenced sample was PBMCs from blood, obtained 40 to 50 days after vaccination. The chain recombines TRBV20-1 with TRBJ2-1; D is undetermined. Written as DNA, the CDR3 is TGCAGTGCTAGAGCCTCCTCGGGTTCCTACAATGAGCAGTTCTTC. Residues: CSARASSGSYNEQFF.